This T cell receptor beta chain stems from a study of T cells in Graves' hyperthyroidism and ophthalmopathy. For Graves' hyperthyroidism to be stable, ophthalmopathy could not progress within 18 months. Patients aged 18 to 65 had newly diagnosed hyperthyroidism lasting under 2 months. This sample holds PBMCs from under 11 ml fresh peripheral blood. Unmatched junction bases numbered 3, after V lost 6 bases and J lost 0 bases. The CDR3 length is 14 residues. Germline V CDR1 and CDR2: SGHAT, FQNNGV. Amplified TCR beta CDR3 regions came from RNA transcripts. Researchers ran a first-round RT-PCR on the TCR CDR3 using the HTBI primer set. TCRdb redid the calling of the multiplex PCR reads with MiXCR, one entry per CDR3 protein. The table lists more than 500,000 distinct CDR3 sequences, approximately 15% of them singletons. Ten or more counts support this clonotype.

The TCR sequence derives from a middle-aged woman with Graves' hyperthyroidism. The sample taken for sequencing was blood. This rearrangement joins TRBV11-2 to TRBJ1-1, with 8 bases that match TRBD1. CDR3 nucleotide sequence: TGTGCCAGCAGTTGGACAGGGCTGAACACTGAAGCTTTCTTT. Translating it yields CASSWTGLNTEAFF.